These 24 T cell receptor beta chains share one sample of origin, sequenced in a study of T cell repertoires in cytomegalovirus infection. TCRdb fed the reads into MiXCR, producing one record per CDR3 protein. The sample records 250,000 or so distinct CDR3 sequences, approximately 8.3% being singletons. Sequencing input: PBMCs. These receptors all come from a human donor in good health (CMV status not recorded). Some clones in this sample may be carry-over from other donors' samples.

This clonotype was recorded at least ten times. The chain links TRBV6-6 to TRBJ1-4; 8 bases agree with TRBD1. CDR1 is MNHNY, CDR2 SVGAGI, per germline (reference sequence). V lost 6 bases and J lost 0; bases outside the gene matches: 15. The CDR3 totals 19 residues. The CDR3: CASRYQDRGVGATNEKLFF. DNA of the CDR3: TGTGCCAGCAGATATCAAGACAGGGGAGTTGGCGCAACTAATGAAAAACTGTTTTTT.

This clonotype is categorized as medium-sized. The chain recombines TRBV7-2 with TRBJ1-6; D possibly corresponds to TRBD1 (5 bases). Trimming took off 2 bases at V and 7 bases at J, with 12 bases between the two ends. The germline gives CDR1 SGHTA, CDR2 FQGNSA. The CDR3 sequence is 15 residues long. The CDR3 sequence: CASSLSQGGNSPLHF. CDR3 DNA sequence: TGTGCCAGCAGCTTAAGCCAGGGAGGCAATTCACCCCTCCACTTT.

The rearrangement links TRBV12-3 or TRBV12-4 to TRBJ1-5; D gene unclear. CDR3 size: 15 residues. Trimming cost V 4 bases and J 2 bases, with 12 bases left between them. The CDR3 region has the DNA TGTGCCAGCAGTTATTGGGGAGTGGGCAATCAGCCCCAGCATTTT. Encoded protein: CASSYWGVGNQPQHF.

This clonotype was recorded at least ten times. The V call is TRBV11-3, the J call TRBJ2-1; 9 bases match TRBD1. Germline V gene data show CDR1 as SGHNT and CDR2 as YENEEA. The ends lost 2 bases at V and 5 bases at J; junction bases unmatched: 13. There are 18 residues in the CDR3. CDR3 sequence: CASSLIGFGGTGNNEQFF. The DNA for the CDR3 is TGTGCCAGCAGCTTAATCGGTTTCGGGGGGACAGGGAACAATGAGCAGTTCTTC.

This clonotype was observed a handful of times. The chain links TRBV6-1 to TRBJ2-7; perhaps TRBD2 as D (6 bases). The CDR3 is 16 amino acids. Looked up from germline, CDR1 is MNHNS and CDR2 is SASEGT. Trimming shortened V by 7 bases and J by 3 bases, and 22 bases separated the two germline ends. The CDR3: CASKGGGAGPGYEQYF. Here the CDR3 DNA reads TGTGCCAGCAAAGGAGGAGGGGCCGGCCCAGGCTACGAGCAGTACTTC.

The chain combines TRBV12-3 or TRBV12-4 with TRBJ2-1, with 10 bases fitting TRBD2. The CDR3 extends over 13 amino acids. V trimming: 6 bases; J trimming: 11 bases; junction bases outside the gene matches: 7. DNA of the CDR3: TGTGCCAGCAGCCAAATTAGCGGGGGGAAGCAGTTCTTC. Translation: CASSQISGGKQFF.

This clonotype was counted at least ten times. The chain carries TRBV19 and TRBJ2-1; D might be TRBD1 or TRBD2, each matching 6 bases. The CDR3 runs to 18 residues. Trimming removed 1 base at V and 0 bases at J, with 16 bases between. The germline gives CDR1 LNHDA, CDR2 SQIVND (reference sequence). The CDR3 spells CASSIGRGHQSSYNEQFF. The CDR3 DNA reads as TGTGCCAGTAGTATAGGCCGGGGGCATCAGAGCTCCTACAATGAGCAGTTCTTC.

The table lists this clonotype with a few counts. The V gene is TRBV7-2, the J gene TRBJ2-2, with D uncertain. The CDR3 extends over 15 amino acids. Deletions cut 3 bases from V and 7 bases from J, with 15 bases between. Germline lookup yields CDR1 SGHTA and CDR2 FQGNSA. Here the CDR3 DNA reads TGTGCCAGCAGCTTGGTGGTCGGCGTGGTCGGGGAGCTGTTTTTT. Its translation is CASSLVVGVVGELFF. The variable domain in full, with the rest retrieved from reference TRBV7-2 and TRBJ2-2, is GAGVSQSPSNKVTEKGKDVELRCDPISGHTALYWYRQSLGQGLEFLIYFQGNSAPDKSGLPSDRFSAERTGGSVSTLTIQRTQQEDSAVYLCASSLVVGVVGELFFGEGSRLTVL.

CDR3 sequence: CSATGTRGRLGGEEKLFF. Here the CDR3 DNA reads TGCAGTGCTACCGGGACTCGGGGACGGTTGGGCGGAGAGGAAAAACTGTTTTTT. This chain joins TRBV20-1 and TRBJ1-4; the D gene is possibly TRBD1 (5 bases). The V and J ends lost 4 bases and 8 bases respectively, with 29 bases between them. Germline V gives CDR1 DFQATT, CDR2 SNEGSKA (reference sequence). CDR3 length: 18 amino acids.

This clonotype was detected many times. The V call is TRBV7-2, the J call TRBJ2-1; D is perhaps TRBD2 (6 bases). The CDR3 totals 14 residues. V lost 5 bases and J 4 bases, leaving 12 bases between the germline ends. CDR1 and CDR2 from the germline V gene are SGHTA and FQGNSA. The DNA for the CDR3 is TGTGCCAGCAGCCCTACTAGCAGATACAATGAGCAGTTCTTC. Its translation: CASSPTSRYNEQFF.

This clonotype was observed many times. The V and J genes are TRBV7-2 and TRBJ2-3; possible D gene TRBD2, 5 bases. V was shortened by 5 bases and J by 11 bases, with 11 bases between the two germline ends. The germline gives CDR1 SGHTA, CDR2 FQGNSA. There are 11 residues in the CDR3. CDR3 sequence: CASSNGREQYF. For the CDR3, the DNA is TGTGCCAGCAGCAACGGCCGGGAGCAGTATTTT.

The chain uses TRBV12-3 or TRBV12-4 and TRBJ1-2, with TRBD1 identical over 7 bases. V dropped 5 bases and J dropped 4; count of bases not matched to a gene: 4. The CDR3 consists of 13 residues. CDR3 DNA: TGTGCCAGCAGTCAAGGGGGCAGCTATGGCTACACCTTC. Translation: CASSQGGSYGYTF.

The CDR3 DNA reads as TGCGCCAGCAGGGTAACCGACAGGGGGAGAGAGACCCAGTACTTC. Amino acid sequence: CASRVTDRGRETQYF. The V and J genes are TRBV5-1 and TRBJ2-5, with 9 nucleotides matching TRBD1. Trimming removed 5 bases from V and 4 bases from J; junction bases left unmatched: 9. Per the germline V gene, CDR1 is SGHRS and CDR2 is YFSETQ. The CDR3 extends over 15 amino acids.

This clonotype was observed many times. The V call is TRBV7-6, the J call TRBJ1-6; no clear D gene. Trimming shortened V by 0 bases and J by 10 bases, and 4 bases separated the two germline ends. Germline values: CDR1 SGHVS, CDR2 FNYEAQ. CDR3 length equals 12 residues. This chain's CDR3 is CASSLAGSPLHF. The CDR3 region has the DNA TGTGCCAGCAGCTTAGCTGGGTCACCCCTCCACTTT.

Ten or more counts support this clonotype. V usage is TRBV7-2 and J usage is TRBJ2-5; 8 nucleotides align to TRBD2. Trimming removed 4 bases from V and 1 base from J; junction bases left unmatched: 8. CDR1 is SGHTA and CDR2 is FQGNSA in the germline V gene. CDR3 length: 16 residues. In DNA form, the CDR3 reads TGTGCCAGCAGCTCAGCCCACGGACTAGCCCAAGAGACCCAGTACTTC. This translates into CASSSAHGLAQETQYF.

There are many counts of this clonotype. The rearrangement joins TRBV7-2 to TRBJ1-1, with D hard to call. V was cut by 4 bases and J by 1 base, with 16 bases left in between. This CDR3 comprises 16 residues. The germline V gene encodes CDR1 SGHTA and CDR2 FQGNSA. The CDR3 sequence: CASSSRFGSGNTEAFF. DNA of the CDR3: TGTGCCAGCAGCTCAAGGTTCGGTAGCGGGAACACTGAAGCTTTCTTT.

This clonotype was observed a few times. The chain links TRBV20-1 to TRBJ2-3; D gene ambiguous. Germline V gives CDR1 DFQATT, CDR2 SNEGSKA (reference sequence). The CDR3 runs to 13 residues. Trimming took 5 bases from V and 0 from J, leaving 9 bases between them. The CDR3 spells CSAPKTSTDTQYF. The CDR3 DNA sequence: TGCAGTGCTCCGAAAACTAGCACAGATACGCAGTATTTT.

This clonotype appeared many times. This sequence joins TRBV6-1 and TRBJ2-7; D possibly corresponds to TRBD2 (7 bases). This CDR3 comprises 14 residues. Trimming shortened V by 5 bases and J by 2 bases, and 13 bases separated the two germline ends. Per germline, CDR1 MNHNS and CDR2 SASEGT. The CDR3 protein is CASSRGGRTYEQYF. The CDR3 DNA follows: TGTGCCAGCAGTAGGGGGGGGCGAACCTACGAGCAGTACTTC.

This clonotype was counted at least ten times. This chain connects TRBV7-8 to TRBJ2-1, with D unresolved. Per germline, CDR1 SGHVS and CDR2 FQNEAQ. V was shortened by 1 base and J by 0 bases, with 7 bases between the two germline ends. This CDR3 has 15 residues. CDR3 nucleotides: TGTGCCAGCAGCTTAGGATCTAGCTCCTACAATGAGCAGTTCTTC. This codes for CASSLGSSSYNEQFF.

This clonotype was seen many times. The chain carries TRBV7-9 and TRBJ2-5; tentatively, D is TRBD2 (5 bases). The CDR3 extends over 14 amino acids. The V end was cut by 0 bases, the J end by 10 bases, with 15 bases between. Germline V gene lookup returns CDR1 SEHNR and CDR2 FQNEAQ (reference sequence). CDR3 in amino acids: CASSLAGGIGDQYF. In nucleotides, the CDR3 is TGTGCCAGCAGCTTAGCAGGAGGAATTGGGGACCAGTACTTC.

This clonotype was counted ten times or more. The chain links TRBV7-3 to TRBJ2-2, with 10 bases lining up with TRBD1. CDR1 is SGHTA, CDR2 FQGTGA, per germline. The CDR3 totals 15 residues. J lost 4 bases, V lost 5 bases, and 4 bases had no gene match. CDR3 amino acids: CASSQTGGGTGELFF. The CDR3, as DNA: TGTGCCAGCAGCCAGACAGGGGGCGGCACCGGGGAGCTGTTTTTT.

This clonotype was counted ten times or more. This chain connects TRBV7-8 to TRBJ2-7; the D gene is possibly TRBD1 (6 bases). Trimming removed 5 bases at V and 2 bases at J, with 16 bases between. Germline-derived CDR1 and CDR2 are SGHVS and FQNEAQ. CDR3 length: 15 residues. CDR3 sequence: CASSPRTAVTYEQYF. The CDR3, as DNA: TGTGCCAGCAGCCCTCGGACAGCGGTCACCTACGAGCAGTACTTC.

There are many counts of this clonotype. This chain joins TRBV19 and TRBJ1-1, with TRBD1 identical over 9 bases. Trimming cost V 6 bases and J 1 base; bases outside gene matches: 9. Per the germline V gene, CDR1 is LNHDA and CDR2 is SQIVND (reference sequence). This CDR3 has 16 residues. CDR3: CASRTPSQGANTEAFF. The CDR3, as DNA: TGTGCCAGTAGAACCCCTTCACAGGGGGCGAACACTGAAGCTTTCTTT. Drawing the rest from reference TRBV19 and TRBJ1-1, the complete variable domain is DGGITQSPKYLFRKEGQNVTLSCEQNLNHDAMYWYRQDPGQGLRLIYYSQIVNDFQKGDIAEGYSVSREKKESFPLTVTSAQKNPTAFYLCASRTPSQGANTEAFFGQGTRLTVV.

This clonotype was counted at least ten times. The chain joins TRBV28 to TRBJ1-6; D possibly corresponds to TRBD1 (6 bases). Deletions cut 6 bases from V and 5 bases from J, with 17 bases between. Germline lookup yields CDR1 MDHEN and CDR2 SYDVKM. The CDR3 covers 16 residues. DNA for the CDR3: TGTGCCAGCAGGTCACAGGGAGGGCGAAATAATTCACCCCTCCACTTT. Protein product: CASRSQGGRNNSPLHF.